Here is one T cell receptor beta chain with its context. Its antigen is unidentified. This sample was included in a study of cytomegalovirus exposure and HLA in healthy donors. General study points: Reports described diagnosis of cytomegalovirus status by the classifier as highly specific and sensitive. The authors confirmed in vitro that a few CMV-associated chains were specific for CMV antigens.

Only in-frame clones appear in the TCRdb table, and some are missing; sequencing was by immunoSEQ multiplex PCR. The sample lists about 60,000 clones, about 88% occurring once. Germline V gene sequence: CDR1 MNHNS, CDR2 SASEGT. This CDR3 is 14 amino acids long. Trimming removed 1 base from V and 15 bases from J; junction bases left unmatched: 9. Sequenced: PBMCs. The chain couples TRBV6-1 to TRBJ2-1; 10 nucleotides align to TRBD1. The receptor was derived from a man between 18 and 35 years old in good health and CMV-seronegative. The CDR3 DNA follows: TGTGCCAGCAGTGAAGGGGCAGGAGGGGACAGGGGGTTCTTC. It is translated as CASSEGAGGDRGFF.